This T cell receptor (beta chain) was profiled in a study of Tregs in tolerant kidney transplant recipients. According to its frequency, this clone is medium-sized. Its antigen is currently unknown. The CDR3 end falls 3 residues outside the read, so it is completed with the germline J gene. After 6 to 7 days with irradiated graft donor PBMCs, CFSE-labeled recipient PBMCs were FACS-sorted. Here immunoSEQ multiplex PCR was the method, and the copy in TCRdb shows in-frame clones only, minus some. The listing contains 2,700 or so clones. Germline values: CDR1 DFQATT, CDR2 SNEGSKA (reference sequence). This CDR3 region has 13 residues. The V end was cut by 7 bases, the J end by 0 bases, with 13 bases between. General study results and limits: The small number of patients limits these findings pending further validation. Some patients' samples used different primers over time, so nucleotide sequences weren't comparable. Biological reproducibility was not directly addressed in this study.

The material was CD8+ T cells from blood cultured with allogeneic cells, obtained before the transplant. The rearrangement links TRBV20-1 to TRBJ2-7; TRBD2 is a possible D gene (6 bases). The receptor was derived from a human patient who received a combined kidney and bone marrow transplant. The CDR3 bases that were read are TGCAGTGTCAGACTAGTAAGCTCCTACGAG. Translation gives CSVRLVSSYE. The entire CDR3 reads CSVRLVSSYEQYF.